The 32 T cell receptor beta chains below were found in one sample sequenced in a study of human T cells and chemical hapten exposure. TCRdb called the RACE reads again in MiXCR, with one record for every CDR3 protein. Found here are fewer than 60,000 distinct CDR3 sequences, approximately 10% of them singletons; the top ten hold 4%. Time point: pre-sensitization, week 0. As to treatment: therapeutic diphenylcyclopropenone sensitization with weekly scalp DPC. The sequences come from whole blood, collected in connection with sensitization to the hapten diphenylcyclopropenone (DPC). These receptor sequences come from a woman in her forties with alopecia areata. Some clones in this sample may be carry-over from other donors' samples.

This clonotype was counted only a few times. The rearrangement uses TRBV7-2 and TRBJ2-3, with TRBD2 matching over 10 bases. The CDR3 is 17 amino acids. V was clipped by 3 bases and J by 1 base; unmatched bases: 7. Germline values: CDR1 SGHTA, CDR2 FQGNSA. CDR3 residues: CASSLASSGSGTDTQYF. DNA of the CDR3: TGTGCCAGCAGCTTGGCCTCTAGCGGGAGCGGCACAGATACGCAGTATTTT.

The rearrangement joins TRBV7-6 to TRBJ2-5; D is unresolved. The CDR3 is made up of 10 amino acids. Germline assignment: CDR1 SGHVS and CDR2 FNYEAQ. Trimming took 5 bases from V and 4 from J, leaving 2 bases between them. This CDR3 reads CASSGETQYF. The CDR3 region has the DNA TGTGCCAGCAGCGGAGAGACCCAGTACTTC.

V is TRBV7-8 and J is TRBJ2-4; the match to TRBD2 covers 10 bases. V shed 7 bases, J shed 5 bases, and the junction held 11 bases outside the gene matches. Germline CDR1 SGHVS, CDR2 FQNEAQ. The CDR3 is 16 residues long. Written as DNA, the CDR3 is TGTGCCAGCACCCCAACTAGCGGGGCGGCCCAAAACATTCAGTACTTC. It codes for CASTPTSGAAQNIQYF.

This clonotype was observed many times. V is TRBV7-9 and J is TRBJ1-3; D is unresolved. This CDR3 has 15 residues. The germline gives CDR1 SEHNR, CDR2 FQNEAQ (reference sequence). Trimming removed 2 bases at V and 0 bases at J, with 8 bases between. CDR3 region: CASSLRGPSGNTIYF. DNA of the CDR3: TGTGCCAGCAGCTTACGAGGGCCCTCTGGAAACACCATATATTTT.

This clonotype was seen at least ten times. J is TRBJ1-2 and V is TRBV7-2, with a possible D match to TRBD1 (5 bases). The CDR3 is made up of 16 amino acids. Trimming shortened V by 0 bases and J by 0 bases, and 11 bases separated the two germline ends. The germline gives CDR1 SGHTA, CDR2 FQGNSA. CDR3 sequence (DNA): TGTGCCAGCAGCTTAGCGTCAACAGGCGCTAACTATGGCTACACCTTC. This translates into CASSLASTGANYGYTF.

This clonotype was seen many times. The chain is built from TRBV5-1 and TRBJ1-1, with 11 bases fitting TRBD1. Germline V gene lookup returns CDR1 SGHRS and CDR2 YFSETQ. Trimming at V came to 4 bases and at J to 2 bases, leaving 10 bases not matched to a gene. The CDR3 spans 17 residues. CDR3 sequence reads: CASSKDGQGAFNTEAFF. The CDR3 nucleotides read TGCGCCAGCAGCAAAGATGGACAGGGGGCATTTAACACTGAAGCTTTCTTT.

The rearrangement links TRBV19 to TRBJ2-3; no reliable D call. Per the germline V gene, CDR1 is LNHDA and CDR2 is SQIVND (reference sequence). The ends were cut back, 7 bases at V and 5 bases at J, with 22 bases in the middle. CDR3 length: 16 residues. This CDR3 is CASISGLGSTRDTQYF. CDR3 in DNA: TGTGCCAGTATAAGTGGCTTGGGATCCACCCGAGATACGCAGTATTTT.

This clonotype was counted only a few times. This rearrangement joins TRBV2 to TRBJ2-1, with TRBD1 matching 7 bases. Losses at the gene ends were 0 bases for V and 6 bases for J; bases not matched to a gene: 5. This CDR3 region has 15 residues. The V gene's germline CDR1 is SNHLY and CDR2 FYNNEI. Here the CDR3 reads CASSEALQGTNEQFF. The DNA of the CDR3 is TGTGCCAGCAGTGAAGCCCTACAGGGGACCAATGAGCAGTTCTTC.

This clonotype was detected a few times. V gene TRBV20-1 combines with J gene TRBJ1-1, with 8 bases lining up with TRBD1. The trim removed 5 bases at V and 5 bases at J, leaving 7 bases unmatched. CDR1 and CDR2 from the germline V gene are DFQATT and SNEGSKA (reference sequence). This CDR3 spans 13 amino acids. The CDR3 region is CSARRQGRTEAFF. Here the CDR3 DNA reads TGCAGTGCTCGCAGACAGGGGAGGACTGAAGCTTTCTTT.

This clonotype was seen repeatedly, ten times or more. The DNA for the CDR3 is TGTGCCAGCAGCCAATCAGCTATCTACGAGCAGTACTTC. Translating gives CASSQSAIYEQYF. The rearrangement joins TRBV14 to TRBJ2-7; D is undetermined. The germline V gene has CDR1 SGHDN and CDR2 FVKESK. The CDR3 contains 13 residues. V was shortened by 2 bases and J by 3 bases, with 8 bases between the two germline ends.

This clonotype has a count of ten or more. This chain uses TRBV12-3 or TRBV12-4 with TRBJ1-3; D gene ambiguous. The ends were cut back, 3 bases at V and 0 bases at J, with 9 bases in the middle. The CDR3 consists of 15 residues. CDR3 DNA sequence: TGTGCCAGCAGTTTGGCGGGGTTCTCTGGAAACACCATATATTTT. As protein: CASSLAGFSGNTIYF.

The V gene is TRBV10-3, the J gene TRBJ2-1; no reliable D call. V was trimmed by 0 bases and J by 8 bases, leaving 14 bases between them. Germline CDR1 ENHRY, CDR2 SYGVKD. CDR3 length: 15 amino acids. The CDR3 DNA sequence: TGTGCCATCAGTGAGTCGAACCCGGGTGGCTATGAGCAGTTCTTC. It encodes CAISESNPGGYEQFF.

The CDR3 spells CASSVSGGRSFNEQFF. CDR3 nucleotides: TGTGCCAGCAGCGTATCAGGGGGGAGGTCGTTCAATGAGCAGTTCTTC. V usage is TRBV9 and J usage is TRBJ2-1; D might be TRBD1 (7 bases). CDR3 length: 16 amino acids. CDR1 SGDLS and CDR2 YYNGEE come from the germline V gene. V was shortened by 1 base and J by 6 bases, with 17 bases between the two germline ends.

This clonotype showed up just a few times. V and J are TRBV2 and TRBJ2-3; no clear D. The CDR3 sequence is 12 residues long. Germline CDR1 and CDR2: SNHLY and FYNNEI. The V gene lost 7 bases and the J gene lost 2 bases, with 7 bases spanning the gap. The CDR3 reads CASKRLTDTQYF. The CDR3 bases are TGTGCCAGCAAGAGGCTCACAGATACGCAGTATTTT.

The chain carries TRBV6-5 and TRBJ2-7, with 10 nucleotides matching TRBD1. The CDR3 has 15 amino acids. Unmatched junction bases numbered 13, after V lost 10 bases and J lost 4 bases. Germline loops: CDR1 MNHEY, CDR2 SVGAGI. CDR3 sequence: CATRNRDRGTYEQYF. CDR3 DNA: TGTGCCACCCGAAACCGGGACAGGGGTACTTACGAGCAGTACTTC.

This clonotype was seen at least ten times. The rearrangement joins TRBV7-6 to TRBJ1-4; unclear D gene. Trimming shortened V by 5 bases and J by 4 bases, and 11 bases separated the two germline ends. Germline CDR1 and CDR2: SGHVS and FNYEAQ. This CDR3 spans 14 amino acids. CDR3 nucleotide sequence: TGTGCCAGCAGCCGTTGGGAGGGTAATGAAAAACTGTTTTTT. This sequence encodes CASSRWEGNEKLFF.

The rearrangement joins TRBV5-1 to TRBJ1-1, with TRBD1 matching 7 bases. CDR1 is SGHRS and CDR2 is YFSETQ in the germline V gene. With V trimmed by 6 bases and J by 8 bases, 10 bases remained unmatched. The CDR3 has 13 residues. CDR3 bases: TGCGCCAGCACCAGGGCAGGGGGACCCGAAGCTTTCTTT. It encodes CASTRAGGPEAFF.

This clonotype was seen many times. The chain has TRBV4-3 and TRBJ1-2; no clear D gene. CDR1 is LGHNA, CDR2 YSLEER, per germline. The CDR3 totals 13 residues. V lost 1 base, J lost 4 bases, and 7 bases lay in between. Here the CDR3 reads CASSQAYSYGYTF. The CDR3 nucleotides read TGCGCCAGCAGCCAAGCCTATTCCTATGGCTACACCTTC.

The chain is built from TRBV7-2 and TRBJ1-5, with D perhaps TRBD1 (5 bases). The V and J ends lost 5 bases and 0 bases respectively, with 20 bases between them. The V gene's germline CDR1 is SGHTA and CDR2 FQGNSA. The length of the CDR3 is 18 residues. The CDR3 reads CASSRGSTESYSNQPQHF. CDR3 sequence (DNA): TGTGCCAGCAGCCGGGGGAGCACCGAATCTTATAGCAATCAGCCCCAGCATTTT.

There are many counts of this clonotype. The rearrangement links TRBV27 to TRBJ2-3, with a tentative D call TRBD2 (6 bases). The CDR3 extends over 13 amino acids. Trimming pared 3 bases from V and 4 bases from J, leaving 8 bases between. From germline, CDR1 is MNHEY and CDR2 SMNVEV (reference sequence). In DNA, the CDR3 is TGTGCCAGCAGTTTGCGGGGACCAGATACGCAGTATTTT. It codes for CASSLRGPDTQYF.

This clonotype was seen many times. The chain combines TRBV25-1 with TRBJ1-1; D gene ambiguous. Germline CDR1 and CDR2: MGHDK and SYGVNS. This CDR3 comprises 14 residues. V was shortened by 1 base and J by 8 bases, with 14 bases between the two germline ends. CDR3 amino acids: CASSESGAAVEAFF. The CDR3 bases are TGTGCCAGCAGTGAATCCGGCGCGGCAGTAGAAGCTTTCTTT. Drawing the rest from reference TRBV25-1 and TRBJ1-1, the complete variable domain is EADIYQTPRYLVIGTGKKITLECSQTMGHDKMYWYQQDPGMELHLIHYSYGVNSTEKGDLSSESTVSRIRTEHFPLTLESARPSHTSQYLCASSESGAAVEAFFGQGTRLTVV.

This clonotype has more than one count but fewer than ten. The CDR3 nucleotides are TGTGCCAGCAGCTTAACGGGGACGAAGGATTCACCCCTCCACTTT. As protein: CASSLTGTKDSPLHF. This sequence joins TRBV11-2 and TRBJ1-6; D may be TRBD1 (5 bases). Germline V lookup: CDR1 SGHAT, CDR2 FQNNGV. The CDR3 runs 15 residues. V was pared by 2 bases and J by 8 bases, with 13 bases between.

The chain carries TRBV7-9 and TRBJ2-7, with 11 bases aligning to TRBD1. There are 15 residues in the CDR3. Per the germline V gene, CDR1 is SEHNR and CDR2 is FQNEAQ (reference sequence). Trimming removed 5 bases from V and 3 bases from J; junction bases left unmatched: 6. In DNA, the CDR3 is TGTGCCAGCAGCCGTTGGACAGGGGGCAGCTACGAGCAGTACTTC. Amino acid sequence: CASSRWTGGSYEQYF.

Only a few counts were recorded for this clonotype. The chain is built from TRBV12-5 and TRBJ2-1; 9 nucleotides align to TRBD1. CDR1 LGHNT and CDR2 FRNRAP come from the germline V gene. CDR3 length: 13 residues. V dropped 7 bases and J dropped 7; count of bases not matched to a gene: 5. In nucleotides, the CDR3 is TGTGCTAGTGTGGGGGACAGGGAAAATGAGCAGTTCTTC. Residues: CASVGDRENEQFF.

This chain connects TRBV9 to TRBJ2-3; the D is unclear. The germline V gene has CDR1 SGDLS and CDR2 YYNGEE. This CDR3 region has 13 residues. Trimming pared 4 bases from V and 0 bases from J, leaving 6 bases between. The CDR3 sequence: CASSKLSTDTQYF. The CDR3, as DNA: TGTGCCAGCAGCAAACTCAGCACAGATACGCAGTATTTT.

The chain employs TRBV5-1 and TRBJ1-4; no firm D call. This CDR3 is 14 amino acids long. Germline CDR1 is SGHRS and CDR2 is YFSETQ. Between the trimmed V and J ends, which lost 0 bases and 3 bases, there was a span of 6 bases. The CDR3 DNA follows: TGCGCCAGCAGCTTGGTCAGCGCTAATGAAAAACTGTTTTTT. The encoded protein is CASSLVSANEKLFF.

This clonotype was found many times. The rearrangement uses TRBV15 and TRBJ1-1, with a weak D call TRBD1 (6 bases). The CDR3 length is 12 residues. Germline CDR1 reads LNHNV; CDR2 reads YYDKDF (reference sequence). V was pared by 3 bases and J by 11 bases, with 13 bases between. The CDR3 DNA reads as TGTGCCACCAGCAGCGGGGGCCCAGGGGCTTTCTTT. The encoded protein is CATSSGGPGAFF.

Ten or more counts support this clonotype. This sequence joins TRBV29-1 and TRBJ1-1; no definite D call. The CDR3 sequence is 12 residues long. V lost 4 bases, J lost 1 base, and 7 bases lay in between. Germline CDR1 is SQVTM and CDR2 is ANQGSEA. The CDR3 coding sequence is TGCAGCGTTGCCCCAGGGAACACTGAAGCTTTCTTT. Its protein product is CSVAPGNTEAFF.

This clonotype was found a few times. The chain uses TRBV18 and TRBJ2-3; TRBD1 aligns across 11 bases. There are 15 residues in the CDR3. Trimming removed 5 bases from V and 2 bases from J; junction bases left unmatched: 3. The V gene's germline CDR1 is KGHSH and CDR2 LQKENI. Written as DNA, the CDR3 is TGTGCCAGCTCAAGGACAGGGGGCCTCACAGATACGCAGTATTTT. This gives the protein CASSRTGGLTDTQYF.

This clonotype was detected ten times or more. The gene calls are TRBV28 and TRBJ1-1; 8 bases are shared with TRBD1. Germline V gene sequence: CDR1 MDHEN, CDR2 SYDVKM. The CDR3 consists of 13 residues. The V segment lost 3 bases and the J segment 7 bases; nucleotides outside the gene matches: 4. For the CDR3, the DNA is TGTGCCAGCAGTTTTCACAGGGGGGTTGAAGCTTTCTTT. Translated, it gives CASSFHRGVEAFF.

Ten or more counts support this clonotype. V usage is TRBV20-1 and J usage is TRBJ2-5, with 11 bases matching TRBD2. The V and J ends lost 5 bases and 4 bases, in that order; junction bases with no gene match: 6. Germline CDR1 DFQATT, CDR2 SNEGSKA (reference sequence). The CDR3 totals 14 residues. The CDR3 spells CSAAPGTSGETQYF. In DNA form, the CDR3 reads TGCAGTGCTGCCCCCGGGACTAGCGGAGAGACCCAGTACTTC.

Worth noting for this clonotype: Since the CDR3 does not end with the conserved phenylalanine or tryptophan, this likely comes from a read error. V gene TRBV11-2 combines with J gene TRBJ2-2; D gene ambiguous. Trimming left V 0 bases short and J 1 base short, with 0 bases between. The germline gives CDR1 SGHAT, CDR2 FQNNGV. The CDR3 is 13 residues long. CDR3 residues: CASSLENTGELFL. In DNA, the CDR3 is TGTGCCAGCAGCTTAGAGAACACCGGGGAGCTGTTTCTT.